These 9 T cell receptor beta chains were sequenced from one sample in a study of T cell changes during pregnancy in multiple sclerosis. The assay was immunoSEQ multiplex PCR, and TCRdb's table has in-frame clones only and misses some. The sample has tens of thousands of clones, about 90% seen once; the top ten hold 0.65% to 0.9%. Here the sequenced sample was CD4+ T cells from peripheral blood mononuclear cells, taken before pregnancy. These receptors were obtained from a female donor with multiple sclerosis, enrolled in a pregnancy study.

This sequence joins TRBV12-5 and TRBJ2-4, with D possibly matching TRBD2 (6 bases). The CDR3 totals 16 residues. Germline CDR1 LGHNT, CDR2 FRNRAP. The V gene lost 5 bases and the J gene lost 2 bases, with 16 bases spanning the gap. CDR3 loop: CASGLHAGGSKNIQYF. CDR3 nucleotides: TGTGCTAGTGGTCTCCACGCCGGAGGGTCCAAAAACATTCAGTACTTC.

The genes are TRBV5-4 and TRBJ2-7, with 7 nucleotides matching TRBD1. This CDR3 region has 14 residues. V was pared by 3 bases and J by 3 bases, with 6 bases of the junction left unmatched. Germline values: CDR1 SGHNT, CDR2 YYREEE (reference sequence). This CDR3 reads CASSSPGQNYEQYF. CDR3 nucleotides: TGTGCCAGCAGCTCTCCGGGACAGAACTACGAGCAGTACTTC.

The chain uses TRBV12-5 and TRBJ1-4; D remains unclear. The CDR3 is made up of 18 amino acids. V dropped 1 base and J dropped 0 bases, with 15 bases sitting between them. Germline V CDR1 and CDR2: LGHNT, FRNRAP. The CDR3 loop reads CASGLGRAGDSTNEKLFF. CDR3 DNA sequence: TGTGCTAGTGGTTTGGGGAGGGCTGGCGACTCAACTAATGAAAAACTGTTTTTT.

The chain joins TRBV6-1 to TRBJ1-2; no clear D. V gave up 5 bases and J gave up 7 bases, with 8 bases separating them. Germline-derived CDR1 and CDR2 are MNHNS and SASEGT. This CDR3 contains 11 residues. The CDR3 sequence: CASSIRGGYTF. Written as DNA, the CDR3 is TGTGCCAGCAGTATACGGGGTGGCTACACCTTC.

The chain recombines TRBV5-6 with TRBJ2-1; 9 bases match TRBD1. This CDR3 is 19 amino acids long. Germline trimming cut 0 bases from V and 0 bases from J; bases unmatched to any gene: 10. CDR1 is SGHDT and CDR2 is YYEEEE in the germline V gene. CDR3 bases: TGTGCCAGCAGCTTGGTGGGGACAGGGATCGGAAGCTCCTACAATGAGCAGTTCTTC. It yields the protein CASSLVGTGIGSSYNEQFF. The whole variable domain, remainder taken from reference TRBV5-6 and TRBJ2-1, is DAGVTQSPTHLIKTRGQQVTLRCSPKSGHDTVSWYQQALGQGPQFIFQYYEEEERQRGNFPDRFSGHQFPNYSSELNVNALLLGDSALYLCASSLVGTGIGSSYNEQFFGPGTRLTVL.

The chain employs TRBV10-1 and TRBJ1-1, with a tentative D call TRBD1 (5 bases). Germline loops: CDR1 WNHNN, CDR2 SYGVQD (reference sequence). There are 15 residues in the CDR3. The V end was cut by 3 bases, the J end by 10 bases, with 21 bases between. The CDR3 here is CASSDPHKGFRGAFF. The CDR3 DNA is TGCGCCAGCAGTGACCCCCACAAGGGGTTCAGAGGAGCTTTCTTT.

The rearrangement links TRBV5-1 to TRBJ1-4; 11 positions agree with TRBD1. V gave up 4 bases and J gave up 7 bases; unmatched junction bases: 3. The CDR3 contains 14 residues. Germline V lookup: CDR1 SGHRS, CDR2 YFSETQ. The CDR3 sequence: CASSPDRGPEKLFF. The CDR3 DNA follows: TGCGCCAGCAGCCCGGACAGGGGGCCTGAAAAACTGTTTTTT.

The chain joins TRBV7-6 to TRBJ2-7, with D possibly being TRBD1 (6 bases). This CDR3 contains 17 residues. Trimming took off 4 bases at V and 3 bases at J, with 22 bases between the two ends. Germline CDR1 and CDR2: SGHVS and FNYEAQ. The CDR3 protein is CASSSYPPGASFYEQYF. The DNA for the CDR3 is TGTGCCAGCAGCTCTTACCCCCCAGGGGCCAGCTTCTACGAGCAGTACTTC.

J is TRBJ2-1 and V is TRBV5-1; 8 nucleotides align to TRBD2. CDR3 size: 15 residues. Germline V gene lookup returns CDR1 SGHRS and CDR2 YFSETQ. With V trimmed by 4 bases and J by 4 bases, 7 bases remained unmatched. This CDR3 is CASSLLAGTYNEQFF. CDR3 nucleotides: TGCGCCAGCAGCCTCTTAGCGGGAACTTACAATGAGCAGTTCTTC.